One and the same sample provided the 11 T cell receptor beta chains below, sequenced in a study of T cell responses to AZD1222 COVID-19 vaccine. Produced via immunoSEQ multiplex PCR; TCRdb's table is partial and in-frame only. The table records some 200,000 clones, 88% of them present only once. This specimen was peripheral blood, taken 28 days after the second AZD1222 dose. All receptors derive from an adult who received the AZD1222 COVID-19 vaccine.

The DNA of the CDR3 is TGTGCCAGCTCACCACCACAGGGGAGGCGGGAGACCCAGTACTTC. It specifies CASSPPQGRRETQYF. The chain is built from TRBV18 and TRBJ2-5, with D maybe TRBD1 (7 bases). CDR3 length: 15 amino acids. Between the trimmed V and J ends, which lost 0 bases and 5 bases, there was a span of 13 bases. Germline V CDR1 and CDR2: KGHSH, LQKENI.

This clone occurred once. This chain links TRBV27 with TRBJ2-3; 7 positions agree with TRBD1. The CDR3 runs 13 residues. V was pared by 5 bases and J by 6 bases, with 5 bases of the junction left unmatched. Germline V CDR1 and CDR2: MNHEY, SMNVEV (reference sequence). The CDR3 bases are TGTGCCAGCAGTCGACGACAGGGCGATACGCAGTATTTT. Its protein is CASSRRQGDTQYF.

This chain uses TRBV27 with TRBJ2-1; 12 nucleotides line up with TRBD2. Germline values: CDR1 MNHEY, CDR2 SMNVEV (reference sequence). V was pared by 4 bases and J by 6 bases, with 7 bases of the junction left unmatched. This CDR3 spans 16 amino acids. The CDR3 coding sequence is TGTGCCAGCAGTTCTTCCGGGACTAGCGGGTTCAATGAGCAGTTCTTC. Translating gives CASSSSGTSGFNEQFF.

The CDR3 region is CASSPGDRNYGYTF. The CDR3 nucleotides are TGTGCCAGCAGTCCTGGGGACAGAAACTATGGCTACACCTTC. V gene TRBV28 combines with J gene TRBJ1-2, with 7 bases lining up with TRBD1. In germline, CDR1 is MDHEN, CDR2 SYDVKM. This CDR3 is 14 amino acids long. Germline trimming cut 5 bases from V and 2 bases from J; bases unmatched to any gene: 5.

The V call is TRBV30, the J call TRBJ2-2, with TRBD2 matching 7 bases. Germline CDR1 and CDR2: GTSNPN and SVGIG (reference sequence). The CDR3 is made up of 14 amino acids. V lost 4 bases to trimming and J lost 8 bases; unmatched junction nucleotides: 10. As DNA, the CDR3 is TGTGCCTGGATGGGAGGGCAGGGCCTAGGGGAGCTGTTTTTT. It translates to CAWMGGQGLGELFF.

This clone showed up just once. Other DNA variants within this sample encode the same CDR3. The chain uses TRBV6-4 and TRBJ2-1; weak D call: TRBD2 (6 bases). V lost 0 bases and J lost 0, with 6 bases in between. The CDR3 loop spans 15 amino acids. Germline CDR1 reads MRHNA; CDR2 reads SNTAGT. CDR3 loop: CASSDSSGSYNEQFF. For the CDR3, the DNA is TGTGCCAGCAGTGACTCTAGCGGCTCCTACAATGAGCAGTTCTTC.

The rearrangement links TRBV6-5 to TRBJ2-7; D remains unclear. The CDR3 sequence is 13 residues long. Germline values: CDR1 MNHEY, CDR2 SVGAGI. V was clipped by 10 bases and J by 6 bases, with 19 bases between them. The CDR3 coding sequence is TGTGCCACCCTCGGGCGTCCGGATTCCGAGCAGTACTTC. As protein: CATLGRPDSEQYF.

The chain is built from TRBV3-1 (or the pseudogene TRBV3-2) and TRBJ1-5; D is ambiguous. V gave up 0 bases and J gave up 5 bases, with 11 bases separating them. The CDR3 loop spans 15 amino acids. Germline V gene lookup returns CDR1 LGHDT and CDR2 YNNKEL (reference sequence). In DNA form, the CDR3 reads TGTGCCAGCAGCCAAGATCCGAGGACCTATCAGCCCCAGCATTTT. This sequence encodes CASSQDPRTYQPQHF.

The V gene is TRBV10-3, the J gene TRBJ2-3, with 11 bases that match TRBD2. This CDR3 has 15 amino acids. The germline CDR1 and CDR2 sequences are ENHRY and SYGVKD. Trimming removed 4 bases from V and 0 bases from J; junction bases left unmatched: 0. The CDR3 here is CAISGTSGSTDTQYF. DNA of the CDR3: TGTGCCATCAGTGGGACTAGCGGGAGCACAGATACGCAGTATTTT.

The rearrangement links TRBV7-9 to TRBJ2-1, with a weak D call TRBD1 (6 bases). V was trimmed by 1 base and J by 3 bases, leaving 13 bases between them. This CDR3 comprises 16 residues. CDR1 and CDR2 (germline): SEHNR, FQNEAQ (reference sequence). In DNA form, the CDR3 reads TGTGCCAGCAGCTTAGGATCCGGGACACTCTACAATGAGCAGTTCTTC. Amino acid sequence: CASSLGSGTLYNEQFF.

J is TRBJ2-1 and V is TRBV5-1; D tentatively fits TRBD1 or TRBD2 (5 bases each). The V and J ends lost 1 base and 10 bases respectively, with 12 bases between them. CDR1 and CDR2 (germline): SGHRS, YFSETQ. The CDR3 runs to 13 residues. In nucleotides, the CDR3 is TGCGCCAGCAGCTTGTGGGGCGCGGGCGAGCAGTTCTTC. This gives the protein CASSLWGAGEQFF.